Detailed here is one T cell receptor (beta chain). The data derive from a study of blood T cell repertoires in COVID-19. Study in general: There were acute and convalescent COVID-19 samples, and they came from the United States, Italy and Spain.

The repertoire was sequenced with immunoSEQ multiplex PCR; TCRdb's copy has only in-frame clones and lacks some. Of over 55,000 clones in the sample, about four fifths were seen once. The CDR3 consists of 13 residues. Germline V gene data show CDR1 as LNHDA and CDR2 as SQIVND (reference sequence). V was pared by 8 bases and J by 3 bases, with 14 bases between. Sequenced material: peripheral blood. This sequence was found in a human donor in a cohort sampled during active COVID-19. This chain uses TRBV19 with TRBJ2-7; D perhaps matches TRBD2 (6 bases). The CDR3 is CASPSGTVYEQYF. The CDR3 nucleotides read TGTGCCAGTCCTTCCGGGACTGTCTACGAGCAGTACTTC. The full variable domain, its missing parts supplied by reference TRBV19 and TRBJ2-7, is DGGITQSPKYLFRKEGQNVTLSCEQNLNHDAMYWYRQDPGQGLRLIYYSQIVNDFQKGDIAEGYSVSREKKESFPLTVTSAQKNPTAFYLCASPSGTVYEQYFGPGTRLTVT.